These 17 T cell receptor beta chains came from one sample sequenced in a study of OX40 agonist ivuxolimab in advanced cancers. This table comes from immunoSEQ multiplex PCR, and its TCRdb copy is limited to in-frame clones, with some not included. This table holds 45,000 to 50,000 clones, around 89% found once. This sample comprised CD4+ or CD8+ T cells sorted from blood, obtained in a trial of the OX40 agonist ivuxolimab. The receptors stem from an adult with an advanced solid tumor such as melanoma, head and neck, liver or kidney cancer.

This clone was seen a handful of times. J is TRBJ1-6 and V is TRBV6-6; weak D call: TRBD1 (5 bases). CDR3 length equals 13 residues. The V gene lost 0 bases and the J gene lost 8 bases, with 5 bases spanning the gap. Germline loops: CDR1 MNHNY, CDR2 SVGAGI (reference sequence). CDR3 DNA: TGTGCCAGCAGTTACTCGGGGGATTCACCCCTCCACTTT. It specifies CASSYSGDSPLHF.

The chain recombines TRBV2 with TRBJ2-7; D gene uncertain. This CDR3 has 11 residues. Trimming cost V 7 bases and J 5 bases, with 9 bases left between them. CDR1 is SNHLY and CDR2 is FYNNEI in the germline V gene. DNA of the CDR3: TGTGCCAGCAATCTCGTCCACGAGCAGTACTTC. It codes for CASNLVHEQYF.

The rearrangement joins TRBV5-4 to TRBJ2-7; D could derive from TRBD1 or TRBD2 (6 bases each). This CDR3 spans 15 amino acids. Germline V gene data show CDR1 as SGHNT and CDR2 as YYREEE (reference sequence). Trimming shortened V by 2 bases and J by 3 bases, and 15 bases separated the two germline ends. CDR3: CASSFYGGPSYEQYF. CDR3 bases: TGTGCCAGCAGCTTTTATGGGGGGCCTAGCTACGAGCAGTACTTC.

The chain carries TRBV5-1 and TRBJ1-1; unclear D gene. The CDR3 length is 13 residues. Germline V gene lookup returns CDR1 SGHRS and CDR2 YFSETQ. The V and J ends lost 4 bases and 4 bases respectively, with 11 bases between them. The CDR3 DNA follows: TGCGCCAGCAGCGCTGTGGCGGGCACTGAAGCTTTCTTT. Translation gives CASSAVAGTEAFF.

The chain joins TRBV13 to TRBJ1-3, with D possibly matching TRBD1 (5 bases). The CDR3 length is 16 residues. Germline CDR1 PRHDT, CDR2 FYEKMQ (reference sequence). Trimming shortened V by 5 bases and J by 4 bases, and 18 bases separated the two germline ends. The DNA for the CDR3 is TGTGCCAGCAGCCCCGAGGGATCTCGGGGGGGAAACACCATATATTTT. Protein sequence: CASSPEGSRGGNTIYF.

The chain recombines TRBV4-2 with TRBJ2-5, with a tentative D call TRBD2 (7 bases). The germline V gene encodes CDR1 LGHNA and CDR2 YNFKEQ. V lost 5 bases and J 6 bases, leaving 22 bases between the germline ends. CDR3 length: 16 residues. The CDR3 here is CASSDSGGPSGKTQYF. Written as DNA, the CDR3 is TGTGCCAGCAGCGACTCCGGGGGGCCCTCCGGGAAGACCCAGTACTTC.

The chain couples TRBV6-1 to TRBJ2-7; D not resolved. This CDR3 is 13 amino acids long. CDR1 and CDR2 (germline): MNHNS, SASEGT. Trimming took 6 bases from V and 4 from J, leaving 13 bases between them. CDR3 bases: TGTGCCAGCAGCCCGAGTACCACTTACGAGCAGTACTTC. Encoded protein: CASSPSTTYEQYF.

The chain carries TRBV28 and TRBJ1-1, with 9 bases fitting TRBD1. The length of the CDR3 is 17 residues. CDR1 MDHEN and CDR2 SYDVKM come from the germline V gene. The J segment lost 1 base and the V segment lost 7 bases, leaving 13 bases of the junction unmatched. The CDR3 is CASTLRDRASPNTEAFF. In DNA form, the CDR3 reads TGTGCCAGCACTCTCCGGGACAGGGCCTCTCCGAACACTGAAGCTTTCTTT.

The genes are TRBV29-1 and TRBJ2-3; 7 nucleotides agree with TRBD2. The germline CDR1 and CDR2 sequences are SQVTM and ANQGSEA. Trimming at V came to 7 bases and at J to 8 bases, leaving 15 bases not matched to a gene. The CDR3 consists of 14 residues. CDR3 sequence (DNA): TGCAGCGCGAACGGACTAGATCACAGAGGTACGCAGTATTTT. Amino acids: CSANGLDHRGTQYF.

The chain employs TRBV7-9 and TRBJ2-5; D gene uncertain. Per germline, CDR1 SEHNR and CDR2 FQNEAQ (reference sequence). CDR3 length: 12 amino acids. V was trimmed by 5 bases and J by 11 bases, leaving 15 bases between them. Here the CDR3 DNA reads TGTGCCAGCAGCCCGCCCGGACCTGAGCAGTACTTC. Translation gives CASSPPGPEQYF. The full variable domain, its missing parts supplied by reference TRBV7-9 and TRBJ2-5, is DTGVSQNPRHKITKRGQNVTFRCDPISEHNRLYWYRQTLGQGPEFLTYFQNEAQLEKSRLLSDRFSAERPKGSFSTLEIQRTEQGDSAMYLCASSPPGPEQYFGPGTRLLVL.

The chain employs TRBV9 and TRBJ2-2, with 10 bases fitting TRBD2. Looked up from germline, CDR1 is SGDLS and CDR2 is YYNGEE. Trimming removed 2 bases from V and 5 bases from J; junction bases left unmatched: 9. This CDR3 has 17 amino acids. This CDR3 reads CASSVTSGVEGTGELFF. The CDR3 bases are TGTGCCAGCAGCGTTACTAGCGGGGTGGAGGGGACCGGGGAGCTGTTTTTT.

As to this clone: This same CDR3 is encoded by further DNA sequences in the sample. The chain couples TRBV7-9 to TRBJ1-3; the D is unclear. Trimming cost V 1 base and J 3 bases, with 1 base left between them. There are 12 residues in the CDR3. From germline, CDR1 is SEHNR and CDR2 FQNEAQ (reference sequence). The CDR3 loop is CASSLGGNTIYF. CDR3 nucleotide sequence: TGTGCCAGCAGCTTAGGTGGAAACACCATATATTTT. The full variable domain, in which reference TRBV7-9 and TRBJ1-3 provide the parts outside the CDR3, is DTGVSQNPRHKITKRGQNVTFRCDPISEHNRLYWYRQTLGQGPEFLTYFQNEAQLEKSRLLSDRFSAERPKGSFSTLEIQRTEQGDSAMYLCASSLGGNTIYFGEGSWLTVV.

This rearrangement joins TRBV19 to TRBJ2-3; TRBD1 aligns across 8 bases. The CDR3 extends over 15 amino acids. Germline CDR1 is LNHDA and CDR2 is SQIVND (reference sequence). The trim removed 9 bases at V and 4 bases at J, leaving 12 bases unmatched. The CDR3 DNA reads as TGTGCCAGCAACATAGGACAGGGCCTCCCAGATACGCAGTATTTT. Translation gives CASNIGQGLPDTQYF.

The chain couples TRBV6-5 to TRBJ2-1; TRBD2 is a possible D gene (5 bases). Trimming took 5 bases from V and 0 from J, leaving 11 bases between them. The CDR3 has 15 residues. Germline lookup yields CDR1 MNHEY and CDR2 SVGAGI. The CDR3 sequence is CASSPDLASYNEQFF. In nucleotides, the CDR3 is TGTGCCAGCAGTCCAGACCTAGCCTCCTACAATGAGCAGTTCTTC.

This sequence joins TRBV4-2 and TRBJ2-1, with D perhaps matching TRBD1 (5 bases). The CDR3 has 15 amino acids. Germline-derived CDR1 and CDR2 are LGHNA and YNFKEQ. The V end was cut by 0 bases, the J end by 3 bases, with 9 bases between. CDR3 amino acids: CASSQDGADYNEQFF. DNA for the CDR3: TGTGCCAGCAGCCAAGATGGGGCAGACTACAATGAGCAGTTCTTC.

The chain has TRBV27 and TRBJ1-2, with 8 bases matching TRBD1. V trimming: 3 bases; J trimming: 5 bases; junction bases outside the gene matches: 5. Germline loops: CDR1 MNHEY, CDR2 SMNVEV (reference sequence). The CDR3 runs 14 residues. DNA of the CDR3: TGTGCCAGCAGTTTCGGCAGGGGGCTTTATGGCTACACCTTC. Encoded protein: CASSFGRGLYGYTF.

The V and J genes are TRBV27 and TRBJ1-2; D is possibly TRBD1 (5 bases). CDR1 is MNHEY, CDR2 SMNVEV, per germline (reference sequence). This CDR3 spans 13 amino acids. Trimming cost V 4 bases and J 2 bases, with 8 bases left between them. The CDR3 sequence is CASSSGGNYGYTF. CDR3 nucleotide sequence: TGTGCCAGCAGTTCGGGGGGGAACTATGGCTACACCTTC.